This section outlines one T cell receptor (beta chain) sequence together with its context. This clonotype was seen many times. Its antigen target is currently unknown. No much larger clonotype is one base removed from it; base qualities were not supplied. Library preparation employed UMI-ligation and nested PCR. The beta constant-region primer was an equimolar mix of two oligonucleotides covering both TRBC1 and TRBC2. A single-stranded oligonucleotide containing the SP2 primer and a 12-nucleotide UMI was joined to the 3' end of the cDNA by T4 RNA ligase 1. The ligated cDNA went through four rounds of PCR with nested alpha and beta constant-region primers together with the SP2 primer. The ligation reaction was incubated at 16°C for about 18-25 hours. PCR2 was typically run as a SYBR Green qPCR and stopped at a predetermined threshold to prevent over-amplification. All purifications after the first were performed with Agencourt AMPure XP magnetic beads. Library quantification was done by Qubit, followed by a TapeStation check on which the main peak was expected at around 650 bp. Pooled libraries were sequenced on an Illumina MiSeq using v2 2x251 paired-end kits, and typically roughly 1-2.1 million reads were obtained per sample. Libraries were pooled at 3 to 4 nM per sample, and roughly 5-7.5% PhiX was added to improve cluster recognition. Turning to the authors' computational methods: FASTQ reads processed by Demultiplexor were assigned V and J genes by Decombinator through tag matching that tolerated a single base-pair mismatch. By using UMIs, Collapsinator corrected both sequencing errors and the frequency errors caused by PCR heterogeneity. TCRs were translated and CDR3s were extracted from the conserved cysteine to the FGXG phenylalanine by CDR3Translator, with non-productive sequences being flagged. Gini, Shannon entropy and inverse Simpson indices were calculated on repertoires that had been subsampled to equal numbers of UMI-defined TCRs. Within the linear range, a power law was fitted by maximum likelihood to the distributions of clonotype abundance. For one naive CD8 sample, the pipeline and MIGEC produced similar UMI counts, unique TCR numbers and clonal distributions. The repertoires were searched for roughly 7,000 CMV-associated CDR3 sequences that had been compiled from VDJdb and a published dataset. The public reads were quality trimmed at Q25 with fastp and then assembled into clones with MiXCR by TCRdb, keeping productive beta chains. Every entry covers one CDR3 protein and lists the most common genes and DNA from its rows. The authors' filters were not applied to this entry. This sample is represented by about 5,700 distinct CDR3 sequences; 6.5% to 9% of them were singletons. The ten largest make up 35% to 55% of the sample.

This entry belongs to a study of naive and memory T cell subsets (dated by TCRdb to 2017 to 2019). Study-wide context: Sorted naive and memory T cell subsets from peripheral blood were analyzed in the study using a UMI-based, open-source pipeline for TCR alpha and beta sequencing. IgG serology results and the functional CMV T cell responses were in complete agreement. RNA was DNase-treated and reverse transcribed with TCR constant-region primers, mostly using SuperScript III. What the research found in general, with its limitations: RNA-based TCR counts may be influenced by expression changes linked to T cell activation and differentiation. After error correction, over 85% of naive TCR sequences appeared only once, giving much steeper abundance distributions than memory subsets. TCR abundance followed a power law whose exponent differed between naive and memory subsets but was consistent across the three individuals. In both CD4 and CD8 cells, a rise in Gini index and a fall in Shannon and inverse Simpson diversity were observed from naive through CM, EM and EMRA. No ground truth was available to validate the repertoire findings for the naive and memory subsets. A clonotype was defined as a single alpha or beta chain sequence rather than as a paired alpha/beta receptor.

TCR alpha and beta chain libraries were amplified separately from the second PCR step onward. Donor CMV status was determined by IFNgamma production from CD4+ T cells after overnight stimulation of fresh PBMCs with CMV viral lysate. Miltenyi beads were used first to positively select CD4 T cells, and CD8 T cells were then positively selected from the CD4-negative fraction. Cells stained for CD3, CD4, CD8, CD45RA, CD27 and a live/dead dye were sorted on a BD Aria II into four subsets by CD45RA and CD27. Effector memory cells were sorted as CD45RA-CD27-, whereas EMRA cells were sorted as CD45RA+CD27-. Three healthy volunteers provided blood, and each donor's sample was split into CD4 and CD8 T cells and then further divided into four differentiation subsets. Roughly 0.12 L of peripheral blood was taken from each donor, and PBMC were separated by density-gradient centrifugation on Ficoll-Paque PLUS. Sorted cells were lysed in RLT buffer, after which RNA was extracted using a Qiagen RNeasy kit and stored at -80 degrees C.

V is reduced by 2 bases and J by 3 bases, leaving a spacing of 11 bases between them. Taken from cysteine to phenylalanine, the CDR3 has 14 residues. Only the CDR3 part of the read is kept: 42 bases, read in frame from the first base. In the germline V gene, CDR1 corresponds to SGHNT and CDR2 to YENEEA. Recombination joined TRBV11-3 with TRBJ2-7; TRBD1 could be the D gene, as 6 bases match. The clonotype originates from a human donor in good health. Sequencing was done on a sample of effector memory CD8+ T cells from blood. Taken with the paper, the label for cell subset or site translates to: effector memory, CD45RA- CD27-. The DNA reads TGTGCCAGCAGCTTACTGGCAGGGGACTACGAGCAGTACTTC. Its protein reads: CASSLLAGDYEQYF.